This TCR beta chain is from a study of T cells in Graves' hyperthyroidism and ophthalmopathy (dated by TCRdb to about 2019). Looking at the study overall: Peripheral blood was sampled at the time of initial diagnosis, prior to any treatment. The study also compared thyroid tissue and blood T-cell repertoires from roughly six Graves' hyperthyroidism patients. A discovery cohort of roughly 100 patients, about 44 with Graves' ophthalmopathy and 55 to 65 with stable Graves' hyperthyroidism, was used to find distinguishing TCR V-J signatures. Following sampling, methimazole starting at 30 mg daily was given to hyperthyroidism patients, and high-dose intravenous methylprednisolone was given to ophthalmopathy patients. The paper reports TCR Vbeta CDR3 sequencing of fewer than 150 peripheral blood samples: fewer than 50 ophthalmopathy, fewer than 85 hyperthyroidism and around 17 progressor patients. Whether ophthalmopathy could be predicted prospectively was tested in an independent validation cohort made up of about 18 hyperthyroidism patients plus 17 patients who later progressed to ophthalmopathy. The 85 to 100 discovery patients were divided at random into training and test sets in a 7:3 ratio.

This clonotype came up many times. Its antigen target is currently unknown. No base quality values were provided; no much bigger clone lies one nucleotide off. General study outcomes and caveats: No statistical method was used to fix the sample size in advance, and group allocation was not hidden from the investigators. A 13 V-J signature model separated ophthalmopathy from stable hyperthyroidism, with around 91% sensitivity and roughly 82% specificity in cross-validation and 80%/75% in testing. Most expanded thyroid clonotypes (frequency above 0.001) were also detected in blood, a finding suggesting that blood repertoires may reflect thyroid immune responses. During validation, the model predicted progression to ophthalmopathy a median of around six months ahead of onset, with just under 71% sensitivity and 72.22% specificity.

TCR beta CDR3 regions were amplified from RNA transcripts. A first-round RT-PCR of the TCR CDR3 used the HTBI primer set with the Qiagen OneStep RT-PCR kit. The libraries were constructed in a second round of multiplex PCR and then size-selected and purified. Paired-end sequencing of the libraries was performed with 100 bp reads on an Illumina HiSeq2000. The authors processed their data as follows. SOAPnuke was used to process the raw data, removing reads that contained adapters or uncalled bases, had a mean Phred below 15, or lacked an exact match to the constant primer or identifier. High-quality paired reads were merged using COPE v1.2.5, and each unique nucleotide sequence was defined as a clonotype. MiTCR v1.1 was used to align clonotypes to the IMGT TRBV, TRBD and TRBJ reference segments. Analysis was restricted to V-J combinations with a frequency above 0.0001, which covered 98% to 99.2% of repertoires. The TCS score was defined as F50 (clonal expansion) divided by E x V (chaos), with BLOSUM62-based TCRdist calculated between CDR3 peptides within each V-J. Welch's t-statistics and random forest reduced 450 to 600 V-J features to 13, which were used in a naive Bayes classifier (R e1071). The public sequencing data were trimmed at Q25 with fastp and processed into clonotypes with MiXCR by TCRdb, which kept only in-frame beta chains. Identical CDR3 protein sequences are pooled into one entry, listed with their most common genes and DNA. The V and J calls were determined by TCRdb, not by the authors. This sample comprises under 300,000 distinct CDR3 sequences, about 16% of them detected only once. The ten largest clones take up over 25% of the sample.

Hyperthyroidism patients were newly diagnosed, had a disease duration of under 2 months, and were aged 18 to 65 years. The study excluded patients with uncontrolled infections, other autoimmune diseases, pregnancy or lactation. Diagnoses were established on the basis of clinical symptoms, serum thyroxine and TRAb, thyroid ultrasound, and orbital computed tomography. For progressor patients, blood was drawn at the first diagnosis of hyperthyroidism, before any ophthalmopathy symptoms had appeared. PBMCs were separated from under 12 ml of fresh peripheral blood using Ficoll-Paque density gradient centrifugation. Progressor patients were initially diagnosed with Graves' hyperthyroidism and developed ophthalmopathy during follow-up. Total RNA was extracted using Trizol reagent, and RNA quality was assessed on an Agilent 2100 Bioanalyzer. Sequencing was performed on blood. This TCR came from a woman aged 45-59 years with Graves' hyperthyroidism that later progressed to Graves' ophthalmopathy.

Here the CDR3 is given as CATRGQGRNEQFF. The DNA is TGCGCCACCCGGGGGCAGGGGAGGAATGAGCAGTTCTTC. The chain couples TRBV5-1 to TRBJ2-1; the D gene is perhaps TRBD1 or TRBD2, as each covers 6 bases. The V end loses 9 bases and the J end loses 7 bases, and a stretch of 17 bases separates them. From a lookup of the germline V gene, CDR1 and CDR2 are SGHRS and YFSETQ. The cysteine opens and the phenylalanine closes a CDR3 of 13 amino acids. Of all the DNA, just the CDR3 is kept, 39 bases in frame from base 1.